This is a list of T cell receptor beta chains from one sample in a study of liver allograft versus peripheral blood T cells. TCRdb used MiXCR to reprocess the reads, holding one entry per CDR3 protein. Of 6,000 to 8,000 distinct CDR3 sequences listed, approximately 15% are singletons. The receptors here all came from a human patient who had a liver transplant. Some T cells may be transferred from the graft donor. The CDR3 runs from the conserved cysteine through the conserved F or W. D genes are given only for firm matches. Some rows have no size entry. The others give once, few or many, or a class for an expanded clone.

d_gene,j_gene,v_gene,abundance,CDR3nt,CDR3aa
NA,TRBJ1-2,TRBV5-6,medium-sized,TGTGCCAGCAGCTTGAGCAACAAGAACTATGGCTACACCTTC,CASSLSNKNYGYTF
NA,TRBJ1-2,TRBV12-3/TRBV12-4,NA,TGTGCCAGCAGTTTGTCAGGGGTCCCTGGCTACACCTTC,CASSLSGVPGYTF
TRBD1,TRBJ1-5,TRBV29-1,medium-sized,TGCAGCGCCTCGCCAGGGGGGAATCAGCCCCAGCATTTT,CSASPGGNQPQHF
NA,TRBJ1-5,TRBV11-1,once,TGTGCCAGCAGCTTAGGGACGTCACCTTATCAGCCCCAGCATTTT,CASSLGTSPYQPQHF
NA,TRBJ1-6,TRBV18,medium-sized,TGTGCCAGCTCACCACGGGCAGAAAATTCACCCCTCCACTTT,CASSPRAENSPLHF
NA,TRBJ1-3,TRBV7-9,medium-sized,TGTGCCAGCAGCTTGCGCAGGGGAAGTTCTGGAAACACCATATATTTT,CASSLRRGSSGNTIYF
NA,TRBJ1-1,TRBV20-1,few,TGCAGTGCTACCAGGAGGGAAGAAACTGAAGCTTTCTTT,CSATRREETEAFF
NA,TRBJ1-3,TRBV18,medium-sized,TGTGCCAGCTCACCAGACGCCTCTGGAAACACCATATATTTT,CASSPDASGNTIYF
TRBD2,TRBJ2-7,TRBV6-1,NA,TGTGCCAGCAGTGGGACTAGCGGGGTCCGCTCCTACGAGCAGTACTTC,CASSGTSGVRSYEQYF
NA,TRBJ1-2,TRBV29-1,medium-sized,TGCAGCGTTGCCGAAGGGGAGCTATATGGCTACACCTTC,CSVAEGELYGYTF
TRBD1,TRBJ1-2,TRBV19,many,TGTGCCAGTAATGCCGGGGACAGGGGGCTCTCTGGCTACACCTTC,CASNAGDRGLSGYTF
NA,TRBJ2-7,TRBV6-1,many,TGTGCCAGCAGTGAAATTACCCAAACCTACGAGCAGTACTTC,CASSEITQTYEQYF
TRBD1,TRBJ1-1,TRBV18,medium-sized,TGTGCCAGCTCACCTACAGGGGGAACTGAAGCTTTCTTT,CASSPTGGTEAFF
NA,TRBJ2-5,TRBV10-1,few,TGCGCCAGCAGTCGGGACTTGGGGGAGACCCAGTACTTC,CASSRDLGETQYF
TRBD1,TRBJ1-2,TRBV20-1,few,TGCAGTGCTAGAAGTCCCACCGGGACAGGGGGTAACTATGGCTACACCTTC,CSARSPTGTGGNYGYTF
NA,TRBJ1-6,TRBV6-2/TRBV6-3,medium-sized,TGTGCCAGCACCGAGCGGACGGTCAATTCACCCCTCCACTTT,CASTERTVNSPLHF
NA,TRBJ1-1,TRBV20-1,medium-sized,TGCAGTGCTGGCTCCAGGAACACTGAAGCTTTCTTT,CSAGSRNTEAFF
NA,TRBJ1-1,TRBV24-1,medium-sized,TGTGCCACCAGTGACAGCATGAACACTGAAGCTTTCTTT,CATSDSMNTEAFF
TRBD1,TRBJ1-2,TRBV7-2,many,TGTGCCAGCAGCCAGGGACAGTCCTATGGCTACACCTTC,CASSQGQSYGYTF
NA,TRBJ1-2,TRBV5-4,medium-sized,TGTGCCAGCAGCCTCATCCCCGGATCTTATGGCTACACCTTC,CASSLIPGSYGYTF
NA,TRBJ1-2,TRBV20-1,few,TGCAGTGCTAGAGACAAGACGGACTATGGCTACACCTTC,CSARDKTDYGYTF
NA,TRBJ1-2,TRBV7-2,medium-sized,TGTGCCAGCAGCTTATACGACGGGGGATATGGCTACACCTTC,CASSLYDGGYGYTF
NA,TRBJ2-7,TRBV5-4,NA,TGTACCAGCAGCTCCCTCGGGGACGAGCAGTACTTC,CTSSSLGDEQYF
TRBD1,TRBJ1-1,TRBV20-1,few,TGCAGTGCTAGGGAGGGGGCGGCTGAAGCTTTCTTT,CSAREGAAEAFF
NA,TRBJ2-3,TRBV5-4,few,TGTGCCAGCAGCTTGGGCGAAGGGGGCACAGATACGCAGTATTTT,CASSLGEGGTDTQYF
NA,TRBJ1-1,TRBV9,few,TGTGCCAGCAGCGTAGGGGTTTACACTGAAGCTTTCTTT,CASSVGVYTEAFF
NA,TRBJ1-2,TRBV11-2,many,TGTGCCAGCTCCCCTTCCAACTATGGCTACACCTTC,CASSPSNYGYTF
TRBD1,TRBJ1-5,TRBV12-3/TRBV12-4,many,TGTGCCAGCAGTCCCGGGACACAGGGGATCCAGCCCCAGCATTTT,CASSPGTQGIQPQHF
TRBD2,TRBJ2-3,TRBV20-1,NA,TGCAGTGCAACCGGGACTAGCGGCACAGATACGCAGTATTTT,CSATGTSGTDTQYF
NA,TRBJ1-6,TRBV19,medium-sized,TGTGCCAGTACCACCGGGACGGCCTATAATTCACCCCTCCACTTT,CASTTGTAYNSPLHF
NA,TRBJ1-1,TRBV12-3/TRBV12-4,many,TGTGCCAGCACTTTAGGGCTTGGGGGGACGAACACTGAAGCTTTCTTT,CASTLGLGGTNTEAFF
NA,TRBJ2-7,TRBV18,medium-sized,TGTGCCAGCTCCCTCTTCGGGACACTTTACTACGAGCAGTACTTC,CASSLFGTLYYEQYF
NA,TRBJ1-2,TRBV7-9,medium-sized,TGTGCCAGCAGACCAGACAGGCCCTATGGCTACACCTTC,CASRPDRPYGYTF
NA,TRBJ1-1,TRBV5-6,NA,TGTGCCAGCAGCCTAATAAACGCGCCACCGGAGACTTTCTTT,CASSLINAPPETFF
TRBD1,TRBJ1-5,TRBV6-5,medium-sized,TGTGCCAGCAGCCGACTCACCGGGACAGGGAATCAGCCCCAGCATTTT,CASSRLTGTGNQPQHF
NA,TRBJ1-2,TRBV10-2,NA,TGCGCCAGCAGTGAGTCGTGGACAGACTATGGCTACACCTTC,CASSESWTDYGYTF
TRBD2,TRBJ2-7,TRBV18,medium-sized,TGTGCCAGCTCACTAGGGACTAGCGGATACGAGCAGTACTTC,CASSLGTSGYEQYF
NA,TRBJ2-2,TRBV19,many,TGTGCCAGTAGTGGGGCCCTGGGCGGGGAGCTGTTTTTT,CASSGALGGELFF
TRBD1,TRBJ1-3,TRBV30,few,TGTGCCTGGAGCCGACAGGGAGACACCATATATTTT,CAWSRQGDTIYF
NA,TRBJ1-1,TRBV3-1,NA,TGTGCCAGCAGCCAAGATAGGCCGAGGGACACTGAAGCTTTCTTT,CASSQDRPRDTEAFF
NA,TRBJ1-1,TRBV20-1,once,TGCAGTGCTTGGGGTAAAGGTGAAGCTTTCTTT,CSAWGKGEAFF
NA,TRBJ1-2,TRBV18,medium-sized,TGTGCCAGCTCACCTATGGGCGGGGCAGACTATGGCTACACCTTC,CASSPMGGADYGYTF
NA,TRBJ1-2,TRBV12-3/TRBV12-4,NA,TGTGCCAGCAGTTGGGCCTTCAACTATGGCTACACCTTC,CASSWAFNYGYTF
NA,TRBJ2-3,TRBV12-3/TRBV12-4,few,TGTGCCAGCAGTCGGACTACCCCCACAGATACGCAGTATTTT,CASSRTTPTDTQYF
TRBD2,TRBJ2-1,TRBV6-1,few,TGTGCCAGCCGAACTACCAGCGGGGGGAGCGGTGAGCAGTTCTTC,CASRTTSGGSGEQFF
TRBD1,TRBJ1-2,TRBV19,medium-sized,TGTGCCAGTAGTACAACACAGGGGGCGGTTGGCTACACCTTC,CASSTTQGAVGYTF
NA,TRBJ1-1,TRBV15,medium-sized,TGTGCCACCAGCAGAGTCGTCATCTCTGGTGAAGCTTTCTTT,CATSRVVISGEAFF
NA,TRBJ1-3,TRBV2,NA,TGTGCCAGCAGTTCCCTAACCTCCCTAAACACCATATATTTT,CASSSLTSLNTIYF